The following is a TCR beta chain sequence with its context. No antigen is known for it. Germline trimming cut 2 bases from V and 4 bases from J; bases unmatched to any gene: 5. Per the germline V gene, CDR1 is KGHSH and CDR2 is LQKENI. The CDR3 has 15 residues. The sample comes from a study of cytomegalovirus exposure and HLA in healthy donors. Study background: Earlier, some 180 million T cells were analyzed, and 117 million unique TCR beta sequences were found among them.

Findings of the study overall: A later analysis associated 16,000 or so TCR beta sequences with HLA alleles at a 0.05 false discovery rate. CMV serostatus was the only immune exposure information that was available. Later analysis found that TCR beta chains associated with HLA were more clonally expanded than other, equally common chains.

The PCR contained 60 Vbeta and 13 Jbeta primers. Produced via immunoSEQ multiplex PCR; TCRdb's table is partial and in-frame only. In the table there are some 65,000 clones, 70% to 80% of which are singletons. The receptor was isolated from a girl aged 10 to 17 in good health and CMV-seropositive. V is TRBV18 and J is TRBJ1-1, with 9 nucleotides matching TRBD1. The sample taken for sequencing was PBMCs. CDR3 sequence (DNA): TGTGCCAGCTCACCAGATGGGACAGGGCTCACTGAAGCTTTCTTT. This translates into CASSPDGTGLTEAFF.